Presented here are 15 T cell receptor beta chains from one specimen sequenced in a study of blood T cell repertoires in COVID-19. Assay used: immunoSEQ multiplex PCR; TCRdb lists only in-frame clones, some missing. The data hold 360,000 or so clones, with nearly 90% observed a single time. The sample consisted of peripheral blood. The source of these receptors is a man aged 18-30 years with active or convalescent COVID-19.

The chain combines TRBV25-1 with TRBJ1-5; tentatively, D is TRBD1 (6 bases). There are 15 residues in the CDR3. Germline-derived CDR1 and CDR2 are MGHDK and SYGVNS. Trimming removed 3 bases at V and 2 bases at J, with 11 bases between. The CDR3 here is CASSDRDTGNQPQHF. As DNA, the CDR3 is TGTGCCAGCAGTGACCGGGACACCGGCAATCAGCCCCAGCATTTT.

The chain links TRBV9 to TRBJ1-4; weak D call: TRBD1 (6 bases). This CDR3 is 13 amino acids long. V shed 2 bases and J shed 5 bases, with 7 bases lying between them. The germline V gene has CDR1 SGDLS and CDR2 YYNGEE. The DNA for the CDR3 is TGTGCCAGCAGCGTCAGGGGCAATGAAAAACTGTTTTTT. Protein product: CASSVRGNEKLFF.

V gene TRBV7-2 combines with J gene TRBJ1-5; TRBD1 aligns across 8 bases. CDR1 is SGHTA and CDR2 is FQGNSA in the germline V gene. V dropped 4 bases and J dropped 6; count of bases not matched to a gene: 5. The CDR3 is 14 amino acids. The CDR3 sequence: CASSSGGAGQPQHF. CDR3 DNA: TGTGCCAGCAGCTCAGGGGGCGCGGGTCAGCCCCAGCATTTT.

This clone turned up a few times. The rearrangement joins TRBV7-2 to TRBJ1-2; TRBD1 aligns across 8 bases. The CDR3 loop spans 15 amino acids. The germline V gene encodes CDR1 SGHTA and CDR2 FQGNSA. The V gene end was trimmed by 4 bases and the J gene end by 5 bases; junction bases not matched to a gene: 9. The DNA of the CDR3 is TGTGCCAGCAGCTCCAACCGGGACAGGCGATATGGCTACACCTTC. Protein sequence: CASSSNRDRRYGYTF.

This clone was observed a handful of times. The chain uses TRBV2 and TRBJ2-2; possible D gene TRBD2, 6 bases. CDR3 size: 15 residues. The germline V gene encodes CDR1 SNHLY and CDR2 FYNNEI. Deletions cut 4 bases from V and 2 bases from J, with 11 bases between. This CDR3 is CASSVWGVNTGELFF. As DNA, the CDR3 is TGTGCCAGCAGTGTATGGGGGGTCAACACCGGGGAGCTGTTTTTT.

This rearrangement joins TRBV7-9 to TRBJ1-5; TRBD1 matches at 9 bases. CDR3 length equals 17 residues. Trimming took 5 bases from V and 0 from J; bases not matched to a gene: 8. CDR1 is SEHNR and CDR2 is FQNEAQ in the germline V gene (reference sequence). The CDR3 reads CASSLGQGTYSNQPQHF. For the CDR3, the DNA is TGTGCCAGCAGCCTCGGACAGGGGACCTATAGCAATCAGCCCCAGCATTTT.

In its sample, this clone was seen a few times. The chain combines TRBV21-1 with TRBJ2-3; the D call TRBD1 from the table was never checked on the DNA. TRBV21-1 is a documented pseudogene. This CDR3 comprises 15 residues. CDR3 in DNA: TGTGCCAGCACCCCCGCAGGGACAGGGGGCGATACGCAGTATTTT. Protein: CASTPAGTGGDTQYF.

In DNA, the CDR3 is TGTGCCAGCAGCTGGGGGCAGCGTAGCTCCTATAATTCACCCCTCCACTTT. Its protein product is CASSWGQRSSYNSPLHF. The gene calls are TRBV11-2 and TRBJ1-6; the D gene is possibly TRBD1 (6 bases). This CDR3 has 17 residues. The germline V gene encodes CDR1 SGHAT and CDR2 FQNNGV. V lost 4 bases to trimming and J lost 0 bases, with 13 bases between them.

This chain joins TRBV7-2 and TRBJ2-7; the D gene is possibly TRBD2 (6 bases). The CDR3 loop spans 14 amino acids. Germline CDR1 and CDR2: SGHTA and FQGNSA. V was trimmed by 5 bases and J by 7 bases, leaving 18 bases between them. CDR3 in amino acids: CASSLTGGTLEQYF. In nucleotides, the CDR3 is TGTGCCAGCAGCCTAACAGGAGGGACCTTAGAGCAGTACTTC.

The chain recombines TRBV6-2 or TRBV6-3 with TRBJ2-7; 8 bases are a match to TRBD2. V lost 4 bases, J lost 1 base, and 9 bases stayed unmatched. The CDR3 runs 16 residues. Germline loops: CDR1 MNHEY, CDR2 SVGEGT. The CDR3 region has the DNA TGTGCCAGCAGTTCGTTGGGGGTAGCGGGGTCCTACGAGCAGTACTTC. It yields the protein CASSSLGVAGSYEQYF.

The V call is TRBV5-5, the J call TRBJ2-7; TRBD1 agrees at 7 bases. This CDR3 is built from 14 residues. The trim removed 1 base at V and 4 bases at J, leaving 5 bases unmatched. Germline V gives CDR1 SGHKS, CDR2 YYEKEE (reference sequence). CDR3 sequence (DNA): TGTGCCAGCAGCTTGCCCGGGACAGCATACGAGCAGTACTTC. It encodes CASSLPGTAYEQYF.

The chain uses TRBV5-1 and TRBJ2-7; 10 nucleotides agree with TRBD2. Germline V lookup: CDR1 SGHRS, CDR2 YFSETQ. The V gene end was trimmed by 4 bases and the J gene end by 4 bases; junction bases not matched to a gene: 5. The CDR3 runs to 14 residues. This CDR3 reads CASSLAGALYEQYF. The CDR3 nucleotides are TGCGCCAGCAGCCTAGCGGGAGCCTTGTACGAGCAGTACTTC.

The rearrangement uses TRBV9 and TRBJ1-1; D gene uncertain. V lost 3 bases and J 0 bases, leaving 12 bases between the germline ends. CDR3 length: 15 amino acids. Germline-derived CDR1 and CDR2 are SGDLS and YYNGEE. CDR3 bases: TGTGCCAGCAGCGCGGACGGGGAATTGAACACTGAAGCTTTCTTT. Protein sequence: CASSADGELNTEAFF. The full variable domain, in which reference TRBV9 and TRBJ1-1 provide the parts outside the CDR3, is DSGVTQTPKHLITATGQRVTLRCSPRSGDLSVYWYQQSLDQGLQFLIQYYNGEERAKGNILERFSAQQFPDLHSELNLSSLELGDSALYFCASSADGELNTEAFFGQGTRLTVV.

The CDR3 is CASSTSGTGKREQYF. The CDR3 DNA is TGTGCCAGCAGTACTAGCGGGACGGGGAAGAGGGAGCAGTACTTC. The rearrangement joins TRBV28 to TRBJ2-7; 10 bases line up with TRBD2. CDR3 length: 15 amino acids. Trimming at V came to 5 bases and at J to 7 bases, leaving 11 bases not matched to a gene. Germline CDR1 MDHEN, CDR2 SYDVKM.

This clone was counted a single time. The chain has TRBV10-3 and TRBJ1-1, with D maybe TRBD1 (5 bases). This CDR3 comprises 16 residues. Germline V gene lookup returns CDR1 ENHRY and CDR2 SYGVKD. Trimming shortened V by 0 bases and J by 5 bases, and 16 bases separated the two germline ends. The chain's CDR3 is CAISESAGWEKTEAFF. CDR3 nucleotides: TGTGCCATCAGTGAGTCGGCAGGGTGGGAAAAAACTGAAGCTTTCTTT.